What follows are 25 T cell receptor beta chains derived from one specimen sequenced in a study of blood T cells in healthy people across ages. Together with a sample-barcoded 5' primer, a J-beta primer mix was included in a second PCR lasting about 6 to 11 cycles. Using its own MiXCR run on the 5' RACE reads, TCRdb lists one record per CDR3 protein. The sample gives around 990,000 distinct CDR3 sequences, 20% to 25% of which show up once; approximately 0.7% is in the top ten. This sample was also put to use in a study of T cells of mothers and their children.

Input material: blood. The receptors come from a girl aged 2 to 10 in good health.

The table lists this clonotype with a few counts. This chain joins TRBV29-1 and TRBJ2-7; 9 positions agree with TRBD1. V was clipped by 3 bases and J by 0 bases; unmatched bases: 6. The CDR3 has 15 amino acids. Germline lookup yields CDR1 SQVTM and CDR2 ANQGSEA. Written as DNA, the CDR3 is TGCAGCGTTGATACGGGACAGGGCCTCTCCTACGAGCAGTACTTC. Translating gives CSVDTGQGLSYEQYF.

This clonotype has more than one count but fewer than ten. The J gene is TRBJ1-1, the V gene TRBV6-5; the D gene is possibly TRBD1 (6 bases). Germline-derived CDR1 and CDR2 are MNHEY and SVGAGI. The ends were cut back, 0 bases at V and 10 bases at J, with 12 bases in the middle. This CDR3 is 13 amino acids long. The CDR3 reads CASSYSQGQGAFF. CDR3 DNA: TGTGCCAGCAGTTACTCGCAGGGGCAAGGAGCTTTCTTT.

This clonotype was detected a few times. V usage is TRBV7-9 and J usage is TRBJ1-5, with 7 bases aligning to TRBD1. This CDR3 has 15 residues. The junction had 4 bases not matched to a gene; V was cut back by 5 bases and J by 0 bases. Germline CDR1 reads SEHNR; CDR2 reads FQNEAQ (reference sequence). The CDR3 reads CASSRGQDSNQPQHF. For the CDR3, the DNA is TGTGCCAGCAGCCGCGGACAGGATAGCAATCAGCCCCAGCATTTT.

DNA for the CDR3: TGCGCCAGCAGCCAGAGCGGGGAGGGGACCGGGGAGCTGTTTTTT. Translation: CASSQSGEGTGELFF. The chain employs TRBV4-1 and TRBJ2-2; 7 bases are shared with TRBD2. This CDR3 has 15 amino acids. In germline, CDR1 is MGHRA, CDR2 YSYEKL. The trim removed 3 bases at V and 5 bases at J, leaving 6 bases unmatched.

The rearrangement links TRBV6-1 to TRBJ2-1, with 9 bases that match TRBD2. The DNA matches TRBJ2-5 better at its end, which makes the J call doubtful. This CDR3 has 18 residues. CDR1 and CDR2 (germline): MNHNS, SASEGT. CDR3 bases: TGTGCCAGCATCGTTTCCCTAGCCAGCGGGGGGCGTCAAGAGACCCAGTACTTC. It translates to CASIVSLASGGRQETQYF.

This clonotype was picked up a small number of times. The chain couples TRBV29-1 to TRBJ2-1, with D possibly called TRBD1 or TRBD2 (6 bases each). Trimming shortened V by 4 bases and J by 4 bases, and 14 bases separated the two germline ends. Germline CDR1 is SQVTM and CDR2 is ANQGSEA. This CDR3 spans 14 amino acids. CDR3 region: CSVVVQGRYNEQFF. The CDR3 DNA reads TGCAGCGTTGTGGTTCAGGGGAGGTACAATGAGCAGTTCTTC.

V is TRBV6-5 and J is TRBJ1-1; maybe TRBD1 (6 bases). The germline V gene has CDR1 MNHEY and CDR2 SVGAGI. This CDR3 region has 12 residues. V lost 5 bases and J 10 bases, leaving 14 bases between the germline ends. CDR3 in amino acids: CASSTTGSSAFF. In DNA, the CDR3 is TGTGCCAGCAGTACCACAGGGTCTTCAGCTTTCTTT.

The chain has TRBV20-1 and TRBJ2-2; D is unresolved. The CDR3 covers 14 residues. With 0 bases removed from V and 3 bases from J, the gap between germline ends came to 8 bases. Germline loops: CDR1 DFQATT, CDR2 SNEGSKA (reference sequence). The CDR3 DNA reads as TGCAGTGCTAGAGATCAAGGTGACACCGGGGAGCTGTTTTTT. It specifies CSARDQGDTGELFF.

The chain employs TRBV5-6 and TRBJ2-5; 7 bases fit TRBD2. Germline loops: CDR1 SGHDT, CDR2 YYEEEE. This CDR3 region has 17 residues. V dropped 2 bases and J dropped 3; count of bases not matched to a gene: 13. The DNA for the CDR3 is TGTGCCAGCAGCTTTACTTTGGGAGGGCTAACCGAAGAGACCCAGTACTTC. Translated: CASSFTLGGLTEETQYF.

The chain carries TRBV27 and TRBJ2-3, with 8 bases lining up with TRBD2. From germline, CDR1 is MNHEY and CDR2 SMNVEV (reference sequence). Trimming at V came to 3 bases and at J to 6 bases, leaving 11 bases not matched to a gene. The CDR3 sequence is 16 residues long. CDR3 bases: TGTGCCAGCAGTTTTGCCGGGAGGGGAGGGGGGGATACGCAGTATTTT. It specifies CASSFAGRGGGDTQYF.

This clonotype was detected only a few times. The rearrangement joins TRBV6-6 to TRBJ1-2; D call uncertain. Germline-derived CDR1 and CDR2 are MNHNY and SVGAGI (reference sequence). Trimming left V 8 bases short and J 4 bases short, with 11 bases between. The CDR3 contains 12 residues. CDR3 DNA: TGTGCCAGCGCCTCGGGAAGCTATGGCTACACCTTC. It translates to CASASGSYGYTF.

The chain is built from TRBV7-9 and TRBJ2-3, with a possible D match to TRBD2 (5 bases). The germline V and J ends were trimmed by 3 bases and 0 bases, with 7 bases remaining between them. Germline CDR1 is SEHNR and CDR2 is FQNEAQ (reference sequence). This CDR3 has 14 residues. The CDR3, as DNA: TGTGCCAGCAGCTTTAGCGCTAGCACAGATACGCAGTATTTT. Its translation: CASSFSASTDTQYF.

This clonotype was counted between two and nine times. J is TRBJ2-3 and V is TRBV4-3; 11 bases are shared with TRBD2. The V gene end was trimmed by 0 bases and the J gene end by 11 bases; junction bases not matched to a gene: 7. The CDR3 covers 15 residues. Germline lookup yields CDR1 LGHNA and CDR2 YSLEER. The CDR3 nucleotides are TGCGCCAGCAGCCAAGAGGGACTAGCGGATTCAATGCAGTATTTT. It translates to CASSQEGLADSMQYF.

This chain joins TRBV11-2 and TRBJ2-5, with a weak D call TRBD1 (6 bases). Germline values: CDR1 SGHAT, CDR2 FQNNGV. CDR3 length: 14 residues. V was pared by 3 bases and J by 11 bases, with 19 bases between. The CDR3 bases are TGTGCCAGCAGCTTCAGGGGTCGCGGATGGGAGCAGTACTTC. Translation gives CASSFRGRGWEQYF.

This clonotype has just a few counts. The chain links TRBV2 to TRBJ1-3; no clear D. Germline loops: CDR1 SNHLY, CDR2 FYNNEI. V lost 5 bases and J lost 4, with 12 bases in between. This CDR3 has 14 residues. This CDR3 is CASSPGPKGNTIYF. Written as DNA, the CDR3 is TGTGCCAGCAGTCCCGGGCCTAAAGGAAACACCATATATTTT.

This clonotype came up a few times. The genes are TRBV29-1 and TRBJ2-1; 11 positions match TRBD2. The J call may be incorrect, as the DNA end agrees better with TRBJ2-5. CDR3 size: 14 residues. Germline-derived CDR1 and CDR2 are SQVTM and ANQGSEA. CDR3 coding DNA: TGCAGCGTTGAGAAGACTAGCGGGGAAGAGACCCAGTACTTC. Amino acid sequence: CSVEKTSGEETQYF.

This chain connects TRBV6-2 or TRBV6-3 to TRBJ2-7, with TRBD2 as a possible D gene (7 bases). Trimming pared 2 bases from V and 7 bases from J, leaving 12 bases between. This CDR3 is built from 13 residues. Germline V gene lookup returns CDR1 MNHEY and CDR2 SVGEGT. CDR3 region: CASSYAGAFEQYF. The CDR3 DNA reads TGTGCCAGCAGTTACGCGGGGGCCTTTGAGCAGTACTTC.

The rearrangement links TRBV10-3 to TRBJ1-1, with 8 bases matching TRBD1. Per the germline V gene, CDR1 is ENHRY and CDR2 is SYGVKD. V was pared by 6 bases and J by 4 bases, with 7 bases of the junction left unmatched. The CDR3 is 14 residues long. CDR3 DNA sequence: TGTGCCATCAGCGTGGGACAGGCGGCCACTGAAGCTTTCTTT. Protein: CAISVGQAATEAFF.

In its sample, this clonotype was seen a few times. This rearrangement joins TRBV7-7 to TRBJ2-2; 10 nucleotides match TRBD2. Germline lookup yields CDR1 SSHAT and CDR2 FNYEAQ (reference sequence). This CDR3 has 15 amino acids. CDR3 residues: CASGSSGSWTGELFF. In nucleotides, the CDR3 is TGTGCTAGCGGTTCTAGCGGGAGTTGGACCGGGGAGCTGTTTTTT.

The chain has TRBV12-3 or TRBV12-4 and TRBJ1-2; D is possibly TRBD1 (6 bases). CDR3 length: 13 residues. The V gene lost 5 bases and the J gene lost 8 bases, with 15 bases spanning the gap. The CDR3: CASSVFRGDGYTF. DNA for the CDR3: TGTGCCAGCAGTGTTTTTAGGGGGGACGGCTACACCTTC.

The chain has TRBV6-1 and TRBJ2-7; D possibly corresponds to TRBD1 (6 bases). CDR1 is MNHNS and CDR2 is SASEGT in the germline V gene. The V end lost 4 bases, the J end lost 5 bases, and 15 bases lay between the germline ends. CDR3 length equals 14 residues. In DNA form, the CDR3 reads TGTGCCAGCAGTGGTATACAGGGAAAGGACGAGCAGTACTTC. It is translated as CASSGIQGKDEQYF.

The chain recombines TRBV5-1 with TRBJ2-7; D gene unclear. The CDR3 spans 15 residues. V was pared by 1 base and J by 1 base, with 12 bases between. Germline CDR1 is SGHRS and CDR2 is YFSETQ. CDR3 DNA sequence: TGCGCCAGCAGCTTGTTTGGCGCGGAATCCTACGAGCAGTACTTC. Its protein product is CASSLFGAESYEQYF.

The chain has TRBV4-3 and TRBJ1-1, with unresolved D. Germline V gene lookup returns CDR1 LGHNA and CDR2 YSLEER. V was shortened by 4 bases and J by 3 bases, with 9 bases between the two germline ends. The CDR3 loop spans 13 amino acids. The CDR3 bases are TGCGCCAGCAGCCCGGCCTTGGACACTGAAGCTTTCTTT. Protein sequence: CASSPALDTEAFF.

The V gene is TRBV12-3 or TRBV12-4, the J gene TRBJ1-4; D possibly corresponds to TRBD1 (5 bases). The V end lost 7 bases, the J end lost 8 bases, and 11 bases lay between the germline ends. This CDR3 has 12 amino acids. The CDR3 loop is CASTSEGEKLFF. In nucleotides, the CDR3 is TGTGCCAGCACCTCAGAGGGGGAAAAACTGTTTTTT.

V gene TRBV12-3 or TRBV12-4 combines with J gene TRBJ2-3; 8 bases are a match to TRBD1. The length of the CDR3 is 14 residues. The ends lost 4 bases at V and 6 bases at J; junction bases unmatched: 6. Here the CDR3 reads CASSWTGFGDTQYF. DNA of the CDR3: TGTGCCAGCAGTTGGACAGGGTTCGGGGATACGCAGTATTTT.